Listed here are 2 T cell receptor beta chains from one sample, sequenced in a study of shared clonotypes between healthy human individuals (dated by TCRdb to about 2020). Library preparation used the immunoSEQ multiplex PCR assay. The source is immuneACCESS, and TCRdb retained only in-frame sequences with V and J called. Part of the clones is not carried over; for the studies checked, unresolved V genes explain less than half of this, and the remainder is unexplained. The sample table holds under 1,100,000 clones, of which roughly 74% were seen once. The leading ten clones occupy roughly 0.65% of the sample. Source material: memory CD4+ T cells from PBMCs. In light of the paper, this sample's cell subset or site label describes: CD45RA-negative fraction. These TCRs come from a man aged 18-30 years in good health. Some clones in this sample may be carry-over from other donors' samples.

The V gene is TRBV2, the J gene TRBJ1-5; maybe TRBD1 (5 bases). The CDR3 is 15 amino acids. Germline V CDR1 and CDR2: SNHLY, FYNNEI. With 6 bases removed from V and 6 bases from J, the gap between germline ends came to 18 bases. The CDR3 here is CASSQQMGPGQPQHF. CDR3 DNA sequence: TGTGCCAGCAGCCAGCAAATGGGGCCGGGTCAGCCCCAGCATTTT.

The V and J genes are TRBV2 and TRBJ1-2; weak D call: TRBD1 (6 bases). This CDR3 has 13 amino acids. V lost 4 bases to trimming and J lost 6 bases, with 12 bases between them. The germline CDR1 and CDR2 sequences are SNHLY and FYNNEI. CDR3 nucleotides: TGTGCCAGCAGTGGGGGACAAGGAAATGGCTACACCTTC. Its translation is CASSGGQGNGYTF.